This TCR beta chain was profiled in a study of cytotoxic CD8 clonotypes in ibrutinib-treated CLL. Whole-study results and caveats: Starting clonality was above that of age-matched healthy donors and tracked circulating CD8+ T-cell counts. The clonality went up when patients responded to ibrutinib and dropped back toward baseline at progression. Sampling time points were not equivalent between sustained-remission and progressing patients.

Sequencing was designed to attain a depth spanning 1 in 200,000 to 1 in 1 million T cells. Clones were sequenced by immunoSEQ multiplex PCR, and TCRdb holds only the in-frame ones, with some missing. The repertoire has about 310,000 clones, around four fifths of them found once; the top ten carry about 6.3%. Points on this clone: Its antigen is unknown.

Unmatched junction bases numbered 5, after V lost 2 bases and J lost 5 bases. The CDR3 runs to 14 residues. Germline CDR1 SGHDT, CDR2 YYEEEE. The chain joins TRBV5-6 to TRBJ2-5; TRBD2 agrees at 8 bases. This TCR was sampled from a human donor with chronic lymphocytic leukemia. The specimen comprised PBMCs, sampled before ibrutinib treatment. The CDR3 reads CASSFSGRWETQYF. The DNA of the CDR3 is TGTGCCAGCAGCTTCAGCGGGAGATGGGAGACCCAGTACTTC.